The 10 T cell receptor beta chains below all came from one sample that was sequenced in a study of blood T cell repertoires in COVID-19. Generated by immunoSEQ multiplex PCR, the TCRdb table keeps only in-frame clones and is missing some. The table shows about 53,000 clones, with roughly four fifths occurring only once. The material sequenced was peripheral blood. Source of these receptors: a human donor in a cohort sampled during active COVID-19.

CDR3: CASSMVQGARGYTF. The CDR3 nucleotides read TGTGCCAGTAGTATGGTACAGGGGGCGAGAGGCTACACCTTC. The chain employs TRBV19 and TRBJ1-2; 9 bases are a match to TRBD1. V was pared by 3 bases and J by 8 bases, with 7 bases of the junction left unmatched. Per the germline V gene, CDR1 is LNHDA and CDR2 is SQIVND (reference sequence). The CDR3 length is 14 residues.

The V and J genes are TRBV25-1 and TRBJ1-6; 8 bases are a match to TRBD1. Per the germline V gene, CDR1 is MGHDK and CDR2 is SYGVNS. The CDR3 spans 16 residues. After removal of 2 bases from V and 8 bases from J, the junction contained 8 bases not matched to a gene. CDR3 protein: CASSETGQGPDSPLHF. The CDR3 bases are TGTGCCAGCAGTGAAACAGGACAGGGCCCCGATTCACCCCTCCACTTT.

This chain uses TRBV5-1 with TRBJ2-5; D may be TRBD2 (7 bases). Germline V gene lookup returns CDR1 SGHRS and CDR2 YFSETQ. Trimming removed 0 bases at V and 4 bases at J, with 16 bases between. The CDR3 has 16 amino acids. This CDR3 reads CASSLAPAGEGETQYF. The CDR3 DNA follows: TGCGCCAGCAGCTTGGCCCCGGCAGGGGAGGGAGAGACCCAGTACTTC.

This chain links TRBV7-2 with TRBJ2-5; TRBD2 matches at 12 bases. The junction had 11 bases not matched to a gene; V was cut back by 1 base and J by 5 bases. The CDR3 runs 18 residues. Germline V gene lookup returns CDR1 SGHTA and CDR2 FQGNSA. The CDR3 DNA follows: TGTGCCAGCAGCTTAGTTGTTCCTAGCGGGGGGGCAGGGGAGACCCAGTACTTC. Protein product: CASSLVVPSGGAGETQYF.

CDR3 sequence reads: CASSPQPGTSANTQYF. In nucleotides, the CDR3 is TGTGCCAGCAGCCCGCAACCAGGGACTAGCGCAAATACGCAGTATTTT. The V gene is TRBV7-3, the J gene TRBJ2-3; the match to TRBD2 covers 10 bases. The germline gives CDR1 SGHTA, CDR2 FQGTGA. CDR3 length: 16 amino acids. J gave up 7 bases and V 5 bases, and 12 bases lay outside the gene matches.

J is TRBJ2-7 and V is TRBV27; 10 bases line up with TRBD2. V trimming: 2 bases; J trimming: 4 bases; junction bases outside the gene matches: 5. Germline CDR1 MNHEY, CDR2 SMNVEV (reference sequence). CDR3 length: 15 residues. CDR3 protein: CASSLDPAGGYEQYF. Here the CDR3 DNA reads TGTGCCAGCAGTTTAGATCCAGCGGGAGGGTACGAGCAGTACTTC.

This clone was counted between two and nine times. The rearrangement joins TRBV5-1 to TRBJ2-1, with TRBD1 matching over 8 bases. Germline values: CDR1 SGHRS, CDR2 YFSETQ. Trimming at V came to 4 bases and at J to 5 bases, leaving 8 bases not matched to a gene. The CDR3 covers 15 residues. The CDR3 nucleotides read TGCGCCAGCAGCCTCGACAGGGGCGCCCACAATGAGCAGTTCTTC. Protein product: CASSLDRGAHNEQFF.

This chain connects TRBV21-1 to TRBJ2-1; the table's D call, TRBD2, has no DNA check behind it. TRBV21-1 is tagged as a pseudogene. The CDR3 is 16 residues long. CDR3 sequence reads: CASSKGGGSSYNEQFF. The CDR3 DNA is TGTGCCAGCAGCAAAGGGGGGGGGAGCTCCTACAATGAGCAGTTCTTC.

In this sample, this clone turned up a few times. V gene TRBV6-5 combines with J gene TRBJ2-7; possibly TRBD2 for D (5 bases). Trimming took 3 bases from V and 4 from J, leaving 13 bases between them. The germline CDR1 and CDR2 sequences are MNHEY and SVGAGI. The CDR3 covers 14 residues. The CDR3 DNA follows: TGTGCCAGCAGTTATTACGGCAGAGGGTACGAGCAGTACTTC. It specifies CASSYYGRGYEQYF.

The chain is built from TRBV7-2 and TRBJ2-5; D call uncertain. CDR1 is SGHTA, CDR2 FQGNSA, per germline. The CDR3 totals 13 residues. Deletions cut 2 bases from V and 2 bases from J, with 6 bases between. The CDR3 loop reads CASSLYEQETQYF. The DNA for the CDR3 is TGTGCCAGCAGCTTATACGAGCAAGAGACCCAGTACTTC.